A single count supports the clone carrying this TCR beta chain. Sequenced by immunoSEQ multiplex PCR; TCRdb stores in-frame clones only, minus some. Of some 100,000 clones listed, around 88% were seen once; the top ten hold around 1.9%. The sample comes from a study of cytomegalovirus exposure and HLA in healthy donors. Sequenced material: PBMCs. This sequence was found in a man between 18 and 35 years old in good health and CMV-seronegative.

CDR3 sequence (DNA): TGTGCCAGCAGTGATGGGGGAGGGGGAAACACTGAAGCTTTCTTT. Translation gives CASSDGGGGNTEAFF. This chain links TRBV6-1 with TRBJ1-1, with D possibly being TRBD1 (6 bases). Germline V gene lookup returns CDR1 MNHNS and CDR2 SASEGT. The CDR3 has 15 residues. V shed 3 bases and J shed 2 bases, with 13 bases lying between them.